These 27 T cell receptor beta chains were sequenced from one sample in a study of identical twins. TCRdb re-called the 5' RACE reads through MiXCR, storing one row per CDR3 protein. The sample shows some 900,000 distinct CDR3 sequences, more than 9% of them seen only once. These records were also assigned to another study, of yellow fever vaccine responses in identical twins.

Sequencing used PBMCs. Every receptor here comes from a woman under 30 in good health.

This clonotype was observed at least ten times. The chain is built from TRBV29-1 and TRBJ1-1; D ambiguous. There are 12 residues in the CDR3. Germline V gives CDR1 SQVTM, CDR2 ANQGSEA. The V and J ends lost 3 bases and 3 bases respectively, with 8 bases between them. The CDR3 region is CSVEQQYTEAFF. CDR3 DNA: TGCAGCGTTGAGCAACAGTACACTGAAGCTTTCTTT.

This clonotype has only a few counts. V usage is TRBV7-2 and J usage is TRBJ2-1, with D possibly TRBD2 on 6 matching bases. V lost 1 base and J lost 12, with 19 bases in between. The CDR3 length is 15 residues. Germline V gene data show CDR1 as SGHTA and CDR2 as FQGNSA. The CDR3 spells CASSLGGSSRRGQFF. CDR3 sequence (DNA): TGTGCCAGCAGCTTAGGCGGGTCGAGTCGGAGGGGGCAGTTCTTC. Looking up the rest from reference TRBV7-2 and TRBJ2-1 gives the full variable domain: GAGVSQSPSNKVTEKGKDVELRCDPISGHTALYWYRQSLGQGLEFLIYFQGNSAPDKSGLPSDRFSAERTGGSVSTLTIQRTQQEDSAVYLCASSLGGSSRRGQFFGPGTRLTVL.

V usage is TRBV20-1 and J usage is TRBJ2-1, with TRBD1 matching over 7 bases. The CDR3 loop spans 14 amino acids. Germline lookup yields CDR1 DFQATT and CDR2 SNEGSKA (reference sequence). V dropped 3 bases and J dropped 2; count of bases not matched to a gene: 4. CDR3 loop: CSARGTVAYNEQFF. Here the CDR3 DNA reads TGCAGTGCTAGGGGGACAGTTGCCTACAATGAGCAGTTCTTC.

The chain has TRBV20-1 and TRBJ2-3; 10 bases are shared with TRBD2. Germline V gene lookup returns CDR1 DFQATT and CDR2 SNEGSKA (reference sequence). This CDR3 contains 16 residues. J lost 3 bases, V lost 1 base, and 7 bases had no gene match. The CDR3 DNA is TGCAGTGCTAGAGGACGGCTAGCGGGAGTTACAGATACGCAGTATTTT. This sequence encodes CSARGRLAGVTDTQYF.

This clonotype was counted ten times or more. The V and J genes are TRBV7-2 and TRBJ2-1; 8 bases map to TRBD2. V was clipped by 5 bases and J by 5 bases; unmatched bases: 5. Germline V lookup: CDR1 SGHTA, CDR2 FQGNSA. This CDR3 contains 14 residues. In nucleotides, the CDR3 is TGTGCCAGCAGCCGGGGGGGCACGCACAATGAGCAGTTCTTC. Encoded protein: CASSRGGTHNEQFF.

This clonotype was seen only a few times. The chain joins TRBV5-6 to TRBJ2-2; D remains unclear. Germline loops: CDR1 SGHDT, CDR2 YYEEEE. This CDR3 has 12 residues. V lost 0 bases to trimming and J lost 9 bases, with 6 bases between them. The CDR3 spells CASSLGAWELFF. CDR3 DNA: TGTGCCAGCAGCTTGGGGGCGTGGGAGCTGTTTTTT.

The chain combines TRBV6-1 with TRBJ2-5; 7 nucleotides agree with TRBD2. V was pared by 6 bases and J by 0 bases, with 16 bases of the junction left unmatched. The CDR3 has 18 amino acids. CDR1 is MNHNS, CDR2 SASEGT, per germline. This chain's CDR3 is CASRQPGLRTLYQETQYF. The DNA for the CDR3 is TGTGCCAGCAGGCAACCGGGACTACGTACGTTGTACCAAGAGACCCAGTACTTC.

The V call is TRBV9, the J call TRBJ1-1; D remains ambiguous. Germline lookup yields CDR1 SGDLS and CDR2 YYNGEE. V was cut by 4 bases and J by 11 bases, with 24 bases left in between. The CDR3 is 15 residues long. The CDR3 sequence is CASSPHSSPDGLAFF. The CDR3 coding sequence is TGTGCCAGCAGCCCCCACTCCTCACCGGACGGTCTGGCTTTCTTT.

The J gene is TRBJ1-3, the V gene TRBV9, with D perhaps TRBD1 (5 bases). Germline CDR1 SGDLS, CDR2 YYNGEE. V was trimmed by 2 bases and J by 0 bases, leaving 12 bases between them. There are 16 residues in the CDR3. The CDR3 bases are TGTGCCAGCAGCGTGGGGGGGAAGAGCTCTGGAAACACCATATATTTT. Protein: CASSVGGKSSGNTIYF. Drawing the rest from reference TRBV9 and TRBJ1-3, the complete variable domain is DSGVTQTPKHLITATGQRVTLRCSPRSGDLSVYWYQQSLDQGLQFLIQYYNGEERAKGNILERFSAQQFPDLHSELNLSSLELGDSALYFCASSVGGKSSGNTIYFGEGSWLTVV.

V is TRBV9 and J is TRBJ1-5, with D perhaps matching TRBD1 (5 bases). This CDR3 is 15 amino acids long. V dropped 4 bases and J dropped 3 bases, with 14 bases sitting between them. CDR1 SGDLS and CDR2 YYNGEE come from the germline V gene. CDR3 sequence reads: CASSFGAENNQPQHF. CDR3 DNA sequence: TGTGCCAGCAGCTTTGGGGCAGAGAACAATCAGCCCCAGCATTTT.

The rearrangement joins TRBV21-1 to TRBJ1-2; TRBD1, as called in the table, went unchecked against the DNA. TRBV21-1 is listed as a pseudogene. The CDR3 consists of 13 residues. The CDR3 protein is CASKPGPSYGYTF. The CDR3 nucleotides are TGTGCCAGCAAACCCGGGCCTAGCTATGGCTACACCTTC.

This clonotype has ten or more counts. The chain uses TRBV15 and TRBJ2-3; D is unclear. The V end lost 0 bases, the J end lost 0 bases, and 7 bases lay between the germline ends. The CDR3 consists of 15 residues. Germline lookup yields CDR1 LNHNV and CDR2 YYDKDF (reference sequence). The CDR3 region is CATSRDRSSTDTQYF. The CDR3 DNA sequence: TGTGCCACCAGCAGAGATAGGAGCAGCACAGATACGCAGTATTTT.

A few counts support this clonotype. The chain joins TRBV27 to TRBJ1-1; D is possibly TRBD1 (5 bases). Germline V gene lookup returns CDR1 MNHEY and CDR2 SMNVEV (reference sequence). V dropped 2 bases and J dropped 1 base, with 11 bases sitting between them. This CDR3 region has 15 residues. This CDR3 reads CASSLKGWENTEAFF. The CDR3 bases are TGTGCCAGCAGTTTAAAGGGGTGGGAGAACACTGAAGCTTTCTTT.

This clonotype occurred a few times. The chain recombines TRBV6-1 with TRBJ2-5, with 12 bases matching TRBD2. V trimming: 5 bases; J trimming: 5 bases; junction bases outside the gene matches: 3. The CDR3 is 14 residues long. Germline CDR1 reads MNHNS; CDR2 reads SASEGT. Here the CDR3 DNA reads TGTGCCAGCAGTCAGACTAGCGGGAGCGAGACCCAGTACTTC. Its translation is CASSQTSGSETQYF.

The chain couples TRBV28 to TRBJ2-7, with D tentatively TRBD2 (5 bases). The V end lost 5 bases, the J end lost 4 bases, and 9 bases lay between the germline ends. Germline CDR1 and CDR2: MDHEN and SYDVKM. This CDR3 contains 12 residues. The CDR3 DNA reads as TGTGCCAGCAGTCCCCCGGGGTACGAGCAGTACGTC. Encoded protein: CASSPPGYEQYV.

There are a few counts of this clonotype. This chain uses TRBV5-5 with TRBJ1-1; D is unclear. CDR3 size: 17 residues. Looked up from germline, CDR1 is SGHKS and CDR2 is YYEKEE (reference sequence). The V end was cut by 2 bases, the J end by 0 bases, with 17 bases between. CDR3 in DNA: TGTGCCAGCAGCTTTCGGTTGGGTTGGAACATGAACACTGAAGCTTTCTTT. Amino acid sequence: CASSFRLGWNMNTEAFF.

The chain joins TRBV12-3 or TRBV12-4 to TRBJ1-1; D ambiguous. CDR3 length equals 14 residues. Trimming took 0 bases from V and 6 from J, leaving 11 bases between them. DNA of the CDR3: TGTGCCAGCAGTTTAGCGCTGGGTAGGGCTGAAGCTTTCTTT. Translation: CASSLALGRAEAFF.

This clonotype was seen a handful of times. J is TRBJ2-7 and V is TRBV5-6; possible D gene TRBD2, 5 bases. This CDR3 comprises 15 residues. In germline, CDR1 is SGHDT, CDR2 YYEEEE. The ends were cut back, 4 bases at V and 3 bases at J, with 17 bases in the middle. The CDR3 sequence is CASSPLGESRYEQYV. Written as DNA, the CDR3 is TGTGCCAGCAGCCCTCTTGGGGAGTCCCGCTACGAGCAGTACGTC.

The J gene is TRBJ1-1, the V gene TRBV6-1; 9 bases agree with TRBD1. The CDR3 contains 14 residues. Looked up from germline, CDR1 is MNHNS and CDR2 is SASEGT. With 4 bases clipped from V and 4 bases from J, the junction kept 4 bases outside the gene matches. CDR3 sequence: CASSAGQGITEAFF. As DNA, the CDR3 is TGTGCCAGCAGTGCGGGACAGGGCATCACTGAAGCTTTCTTT.

The chain employs TRBV12-3 or TRBV12-4 and TRBJ1-5; a possible D gene is TRBD1 (6 bases). Trimming cost V 6 bases and J 6 bases, with 18 bases left between them. There are 15 residues in the CDR3. The CDR3 sequence: CASSPLGGASQPQHF. DNA of the CDR3: TGTGCCAGCAGCCCCTTGGGGGGGGCGAGTCAGCCCCAGCATTTT.

This sequence joins TRBV18 and TRBJ2-1, with D possibly matching TRBD2 (5 bases). This CDR3 has 15 amino acids. The germline V gene has CDR1 KGHSH and CDR2 LQKENI. V lost 3 bases, J lost 8 bases, and 17 bases lay in between. The CDR3, as DNA: TGTGCCAGCTCACCTCGGCTAGCCCGTTTCGATGAGCAGTTCTTC. Translation: CASSPRLARFDEQFF.

This clonotype occurred a few times. The V call is TRBV28, the J call TRBJ2-7; the match to TRBD2 covers 13 bases. The trim removed 4 bases at V and 2 bases at J, leaving 8 bases unmatched. Germline CDR1 and CDR2: MDHEN and SYDVKM. This CDR3 contains 17 residues. The CDR3 protein is CASSSRLTSGRAYEQYF. In DNA form, the CDR3 reads TGTGCCAGCAGTTCTCGCCTTACTAGCGGGAGGGCCTACGAGCAGTACTTC.

This clonotype has more than one count but fewer than ten. This chain connects TRBV20-1 to TRBJ2-2; D call uncertain. Germline CDR1 and CDR2: DFQATT and SNEGSKA (reference sequence). With 1 base removed from V and 4 bases from J, the gap between germline ends came to 13 bases. CDR3 size: 15 residues. CDR3 sequence: CSARAPQMGTGELFF. Here the CDR3 DNA reads TGCAGTGCTAGAGCCCCGCAGATGGGCACCGGGGAGCTGTTTTTT.

This clonotype has a handful of counts. The chain couples TRBV28 to TRBJ2-7; no clear D. Germline V gene sequence: CDR1 MDHEN, CDR2 SYDVKM. Trimming took off 5 bases at V and 0 bases at J, with 14 bases between the two ends. There are 15 residues in the CDR3. The CDR3 sequence is CASSAPATSSYEQYF. For the CDR3, the DNA is TGTGCCAGCAGTGCGCCGGCCACGAGCTCCTACGAGCAGTACTTC.

The rearrangement uses TRBV20-1 and TRBJ1-1; 11 bases match TRBD1. The CDR3 spans 14 residues. J was trimmed by 7 bases and V by 1 base; bases with no gene match: 5. Germline CDR1 reads DFQATT; CDR2 reads SNEGSKA (reference sequence). DNA of the CDR3: TGCAGTGCTAGAGCGGGACAGGGGGTAGGTGAAGCTTTCTTT. Encoded protein: CSARAGQGVGEAFF.

The chain recombines TRBV20-1 with TRBJ2-5; TRBD2 agrees at 9 bases. CDR3 length: 15 residues. Germline CDR1 DFQATT, CDR2 SNEGSKA (reference sequence). After removal of 5 bases from V and 4 bases from J, the junction contained 11 bases not matched to a gene. The CDR3 sequence: CSARPITSGSETQYF. DNA for the CDR3: TGCAGTGCTCGACCTATTACTAGCGGGTCAGAGACCCAGTACTTC.

The chain carries TRBV24-1 and TRBJ2-1, with D unclear. The CDR3 totals 13 residues. Germline values: CDR1 KGHDR, CDR2 SFDVKD. Between the trimmed V and J ends, which lost 5 bases and 1 base, there was a span of 5 bases. CDR3 coding DNA: TGTGCCACCAGTGTAGAATCCTACAATGAGCAGTTCTTC. It translates to CATSVESYNEQFF.